This T cell receptor beta chain emerged from a study of blood T cell repertoires in COVID-19. Study summary: The United States, Italy and Spain were the sources of the acute and convalescent COVID-19 samples.

The V gene's germline CDR1 is SGHDT and CDR2 YYEEEE. The CDR3 is 14 residues long. J was trimmed by 1 base and V by 3 bases; bases with no gene match: 3. Original processing methods: Nucleated cell counts were estimated from reference gene primer amplification. The method was immunoSEQ multiplex PCR; TCRdb's version includes in-frame clones alone and lacks a portion of them. V, J and clone size were drawn from that table, and D and trimming were deduced from the DNA. The sample records roughly 140,000 clones, approximately 80% being singletons. This clonotype originated in a man between 60 and 70 years old with active or convalescent COVID-19. The J gene is TRBJ1-1, the V gene TRBV5-6; 7 nucleotides agree with TRBD1. The source material was peripheral blood. DNA of the CDR3: TGTGCCAGCAGCTGGAGGGACAGGAACACTGAAGCTTTCTTT. This encodes CASSWRDRNTEAFF.